This note documents a single T cell receptor (beta chain) sequence. The antigen is unknown. Donors gave 2 to 3 ml of blood apiece. The CDR3 is 16 amino acids. Germline CDR1 reads MNHNS; CDR2 reads SASEGT. TCRdb reprocessed the 5' RACE reads and keeps a single row for each CDR3 protein, giving no DNA. This table holds some 150,000 distinct CDR3 sequences. The data belong to a study of monozygotic twins with inflammatory bowel disease. Study outcomes and limitations: People with IBD had fewer clonotypes in common with others than healthy twins did, especially with disease activity. Using the inverse Simpson index, IBD patients had lower TCRbeta diversity than healthy co-twins.

This chain connects TRBV6-1 to TRBJ1-5; the TRBD1 assignment by TCRdb is unverifiable without DNA. The sample consisted of blood. The TCR was taken from a human donor with ulcerative colitis or Crohn's disease, or a healthy co-twin of an affected twin (not recorded which). CDR3 residues: CASSEHLGVDNQPQHF.